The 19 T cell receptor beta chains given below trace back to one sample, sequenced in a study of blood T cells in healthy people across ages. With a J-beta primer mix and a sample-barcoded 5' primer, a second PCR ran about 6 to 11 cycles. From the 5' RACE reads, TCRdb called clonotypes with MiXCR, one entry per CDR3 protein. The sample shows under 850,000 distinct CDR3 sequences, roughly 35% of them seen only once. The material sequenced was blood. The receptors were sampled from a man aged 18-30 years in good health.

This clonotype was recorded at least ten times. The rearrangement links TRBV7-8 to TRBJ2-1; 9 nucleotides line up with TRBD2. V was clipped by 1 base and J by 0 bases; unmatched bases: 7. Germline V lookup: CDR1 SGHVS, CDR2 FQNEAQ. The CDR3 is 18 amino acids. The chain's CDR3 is CASSLGASGESSYNEQFF. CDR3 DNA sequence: TGTGCCAGCAGCTTAGGGGCTAGCGGGGAGAGCTCCTACAATGAGCAGTTCTTC.

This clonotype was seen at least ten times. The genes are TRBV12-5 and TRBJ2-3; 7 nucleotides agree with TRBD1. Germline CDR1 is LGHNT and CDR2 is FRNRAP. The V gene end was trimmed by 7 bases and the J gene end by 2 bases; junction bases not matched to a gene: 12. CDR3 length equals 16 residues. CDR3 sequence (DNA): TGTGCTAGTGCCCTCCCCAGGGGGAAAGTCACAGATACGCAGTATTTT. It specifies CASALPRGKVTDTQYF.

CDR3 sequence: CASSQEGQGIYGYTF. The CDR3 nucleotides read TGTGCCAGCAGCCAAGAGGGACAGGGTATCTATGGCTACACCTTC. J is TRBJ1-2 and V is TRBV14, with 9 bases matching TRBD1. Germline V gene sequence: CDR1 SGHDN, CDR2 FVKESK. Trimming at V came to 0 bases and at J to 4 bases, leaving 3 bases not matched to a gene. CDR3 length: 15 amino acids.

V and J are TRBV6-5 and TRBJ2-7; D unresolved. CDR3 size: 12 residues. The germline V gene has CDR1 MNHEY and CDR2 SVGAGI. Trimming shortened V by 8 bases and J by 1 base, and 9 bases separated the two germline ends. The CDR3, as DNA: TGTGCCAGCGCTGCAGGATCCTACGAGCAGTACTTC. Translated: CASAAGSYEQYF.

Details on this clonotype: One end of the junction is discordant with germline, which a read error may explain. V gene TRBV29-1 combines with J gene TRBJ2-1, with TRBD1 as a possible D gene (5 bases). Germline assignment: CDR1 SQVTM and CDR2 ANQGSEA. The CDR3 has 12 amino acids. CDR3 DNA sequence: TGCAGCGGGGAAGACAGCTACAATGAGGAGTACTTC. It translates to CSGEDSYNEEYF.

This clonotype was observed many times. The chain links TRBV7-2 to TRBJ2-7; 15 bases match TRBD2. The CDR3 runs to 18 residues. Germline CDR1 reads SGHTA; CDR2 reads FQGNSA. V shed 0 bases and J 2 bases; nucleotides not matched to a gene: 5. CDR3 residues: CASSLARTSGGETYEQYF. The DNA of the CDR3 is TGTGCCAGCAGCTTAGCGCGGACTAGCGGGGGGGAAACCTACGAGCAGTACTTC.

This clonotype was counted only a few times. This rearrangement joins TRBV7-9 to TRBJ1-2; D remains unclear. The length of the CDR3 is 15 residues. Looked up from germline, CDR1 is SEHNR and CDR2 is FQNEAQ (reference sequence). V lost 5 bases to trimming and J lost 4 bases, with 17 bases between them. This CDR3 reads CASSLGRERSYGYTF. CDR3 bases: TGTGCCAGCAGCCTAGGGAGGGAGAGATCCTATGGCTACACCTTC.

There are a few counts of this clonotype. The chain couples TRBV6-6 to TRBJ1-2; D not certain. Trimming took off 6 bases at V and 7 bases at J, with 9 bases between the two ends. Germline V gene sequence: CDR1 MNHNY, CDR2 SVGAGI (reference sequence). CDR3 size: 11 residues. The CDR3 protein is CASRAECGYTF. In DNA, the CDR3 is TGTGCCAGCAGGGCAGAATGTGGCTACACCTTC.

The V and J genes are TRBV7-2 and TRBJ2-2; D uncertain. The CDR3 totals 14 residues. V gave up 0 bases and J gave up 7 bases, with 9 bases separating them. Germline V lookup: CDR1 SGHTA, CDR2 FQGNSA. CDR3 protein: CASSLAGPGGELFF. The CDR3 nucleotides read TGTGCCAGCAGCTTAGCCGGGCCGGGCGGGGAGCTGTTTTTT.

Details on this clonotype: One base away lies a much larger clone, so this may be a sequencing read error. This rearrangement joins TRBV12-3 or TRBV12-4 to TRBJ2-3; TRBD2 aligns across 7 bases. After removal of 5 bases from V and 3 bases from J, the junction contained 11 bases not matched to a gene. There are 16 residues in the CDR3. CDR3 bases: TGTGCCAGCAGTCTATTACTAGCGTTGAGAACAGATACGCAGTATTTT. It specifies CASSLLLALRTDTQYF.

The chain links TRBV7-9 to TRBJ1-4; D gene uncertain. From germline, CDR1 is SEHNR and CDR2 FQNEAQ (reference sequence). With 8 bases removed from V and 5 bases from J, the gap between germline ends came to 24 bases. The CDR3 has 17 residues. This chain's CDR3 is CASRPRPKDGLNEKLFF. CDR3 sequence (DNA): TGTGCCAGCCGACCGCGACCCAAGGACGGACTAAATGAAAAACTGTTTTTT.

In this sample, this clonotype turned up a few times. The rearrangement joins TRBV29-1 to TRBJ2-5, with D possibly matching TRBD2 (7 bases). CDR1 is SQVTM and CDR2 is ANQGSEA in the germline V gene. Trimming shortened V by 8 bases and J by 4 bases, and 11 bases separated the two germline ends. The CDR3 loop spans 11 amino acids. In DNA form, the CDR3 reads TGCAGCTCGAGGGGGGGAGAGACCCAGTACTTC. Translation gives CSSRGGETQYF. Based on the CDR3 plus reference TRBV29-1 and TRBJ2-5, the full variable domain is SAVISQKPSRDICQRGTSLTIQCQVDSQVTMMFWYRQQPGQSLTLIATANQGSEATYESGFVIDKFPISRPNLTFSTLTVSNMSPEDSSIYLCSSRGGETQYFGPGTRLLVL.

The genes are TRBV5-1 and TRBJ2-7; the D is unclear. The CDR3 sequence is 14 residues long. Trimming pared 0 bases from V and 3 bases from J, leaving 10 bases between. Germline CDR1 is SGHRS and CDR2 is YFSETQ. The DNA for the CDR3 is TGCGCCAGCAGCTTGGTCGCGTCTGTCTACGAGCAGTACTTC. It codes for CASSLVASVYEQYF.

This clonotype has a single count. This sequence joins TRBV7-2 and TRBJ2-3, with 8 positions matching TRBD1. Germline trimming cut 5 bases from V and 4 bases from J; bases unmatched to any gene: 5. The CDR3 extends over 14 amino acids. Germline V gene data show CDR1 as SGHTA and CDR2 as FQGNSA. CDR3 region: CASSGRTGPDTQYF. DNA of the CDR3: TGTGCCAGCAGCGGCAGGACAGGGCCAGATACGCAGTATTTT.

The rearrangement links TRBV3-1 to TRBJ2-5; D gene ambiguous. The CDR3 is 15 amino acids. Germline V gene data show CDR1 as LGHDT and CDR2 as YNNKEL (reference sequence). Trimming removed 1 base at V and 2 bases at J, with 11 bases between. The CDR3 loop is CASSQVGSSQETQYF. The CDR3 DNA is TGTGCCAGCAGCCAAGTAGGGTCCTCACAAGAGACCCAGTACTTC.

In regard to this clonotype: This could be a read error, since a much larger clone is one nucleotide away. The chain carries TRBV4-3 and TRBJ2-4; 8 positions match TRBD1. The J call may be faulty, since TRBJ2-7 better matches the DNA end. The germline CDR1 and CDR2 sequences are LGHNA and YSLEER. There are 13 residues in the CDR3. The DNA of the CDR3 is TGCGCCAGCAGCCGGACAGGGACCCACGAGCAGTACTTC. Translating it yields CASSRTGTHEQYF.

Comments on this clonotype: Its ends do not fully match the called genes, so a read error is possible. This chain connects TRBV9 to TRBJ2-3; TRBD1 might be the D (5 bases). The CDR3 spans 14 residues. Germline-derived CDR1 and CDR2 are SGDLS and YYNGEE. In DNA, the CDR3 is TGTGCCGGCAGCGTAGTTGGGGCCACAGATACGCAGTATTTT. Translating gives CAGSVVGATDTQYF.

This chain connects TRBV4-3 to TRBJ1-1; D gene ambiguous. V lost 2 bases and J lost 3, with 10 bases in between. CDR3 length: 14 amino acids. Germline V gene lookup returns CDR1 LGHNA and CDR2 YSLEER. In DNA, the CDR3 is TGCGCCAGCAGCCAAAGCGGGATGTACACTGAAGCTTTCTTT. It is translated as CASSQSGMYTEAFF.

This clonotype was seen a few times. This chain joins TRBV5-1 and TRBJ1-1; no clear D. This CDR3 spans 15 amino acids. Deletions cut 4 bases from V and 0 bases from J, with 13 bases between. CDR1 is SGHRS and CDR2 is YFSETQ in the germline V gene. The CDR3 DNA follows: TGCGCCAGCAGCCAGGCACAGACGATGAACACTGAAGCTTTCTTT. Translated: CASSQAQTMNTEAFF.